Listed below are T cell receptor beta chains from one sample, sequenced in a study of OX40 agonist ivuxolimab in advanced cancers. Here immunoSEQ multiplex PCR was the method, and the copy in TCRdb shows in-frame clones only, minus some. The sample lists under 70,000 clones, 70% to 90% occurring once. Sequencing used CD4+ or CD8+ T cells sorted from blood, obtained in a trial of the OX40 agonist ivuxolimab. Every receptor here comes from an adult with an advanced solid tumor such as melanoma, head and neck, liver or kidney cancer. CDR3s include the opening cysteine and the closing phenylalanine or tryptophan. D genes are given only for firm matches. Size is omitted from some rows. Given values are once, few, many or a class for expanded clones.

CDR3aa: CASGAGGRETQYF; CDR3nt: TGTGCCAGCGGGGCCGGGGGAAGGGAGACCCAGTACTTC; j_gene: TRBJ2-5; d_gene: -; v_gene: TRBV6-1; abundance: -
CDR3aa: CASSSGLAASTDTQYF; CDR3nt: TGTGCCAGCAGTTCAGGGCTAGCAGCTAGCACAGATACGCAGTATTTT; j_gene: TRBJ2-3; d_gene: -; v_gene: TRBV27; abundance: -
CDR3aa: CASRPTSAGANVLTF; CDR3nt: TGTGCCAGCAGGCCCACTAGCGCTGGGGCCAACGTCCTGACTTTC; j_gene: TRBJ2-6; d_gene: TRBD2; v_gene: TRBV11-1; abundance: few
CDR3aa: CASSGHRDTEAFF; CDR3nt: TGTGCCAGCAGTGGGCACCGAGACACTGAAGCTTTCTTT; j_gene: TRBJ1-1; d_gene: -; v_gene: TRBV6-5; abundance: -
CDR3aa: CATSRDRQGYYEQYF; CDR3nt: TGTGCCACCAGCAGAGATCGGCAGGGGTATTACGAGCAGTACTTC; j_gene: TRBJ2-7; d_gene: -; v_gene: TRBV15; abundance: -
CDR3aa: CASSLDRGNQHF; CDR3nt: TGTGCCAGTAGTCTAGACAGGGGAAACCAGCATTTT; j_gene: TRBJ1-5; d_gene: TRBD1; v_gene: TRBV19; abundance: -
CDR3aa: CASRPAEATEAFF; CDR3nt: TGTGCCAGCAGGCCGGCAGAGGCCACTGAAGCTTTCTTT; j_gene: TRBJ1-1; d_gene: -; v_gene: TRBV28; abundance: once
CDR3aa: CASSPATSDYYEQYF; CDR3nt: TGTGCCAGCAGCCCAGCCACTAGCGATTATTACGAGCAGTACTTC; j_gene: TRBJ2-7; d_gene: TRBD2; v_gene: TRBV11-3; abundance: -
CDR3aa: CASSYSAQGTEAFF; CDR3nt: TGTGCCAGCAGTTACTCGGCACAGGGCACTGAAGCTTTCTTT; j_gene: TRBJ1-1; d_gene: -; v_gene: TRBV6-6; abundance: -
CDR3aa: CASSPSGQASNYGYTF; CDR3nt: TGTGCCAGCAGTCCATCTGGACAGGCCAGTAACTATGGCTACACCTTC; j_gene: TRBJ1-2; d_gene: TRBD1; v_gene: TRBV2; abundance: -
CDR3aa: CASSSAGGKVNTEAFF; CDR3nt: TGTGCCAGCAGTTCGGCAGGGGGCAAGGTGAACACTGAAGCTTTCTTT; j_gene: TRBJ1-1; d_gene: TRBD1; v_gene: TRBV27; abundance: -
CDR3aa: CAWTSQGFTEAFF; CDR3nt: TGTGCCTGGACCTCACAGGGTTTCACTGAAGCTTTCTTT; j_gene: TRBJ1-1; d_gene: -; v_gene: TRBV30; abundance: -
CDR3aa: CASSDGPGQETQYF; CDR3nt: TGCGCCAGCAGTGACGGACCGGGGCAGGAGACCCAGTACTTC; j_gene: TRBJ2-5; d_gene: -; v_gene: TRBV10-1; abundance: few
CDR3aa: CASSLSGRGTDTQYF; CDR3nt: TGTGCCAGCAGTTTAAGCGGGAGAGGTACAGATACGCAGTATTTT; j_gene: TRBJ2-3; d_gene: TRBD2; v_gene: TRBV6-5; abundance: -
CDR3aa: CASSYSGEQYF; CDR3nt: TGTGCCAGCAGTTACTCCGGTGAGCAGTACTTC; j_gene: TRBJ2-7; d_gene: -; v_gene: TRBV6-5; abundance: once
CDR3aa: CASSLGGGRSQETQYF; CDR3nt: TGTGCCAGCAGTTTGGGCGGCGGGAGGTCTCAAGAGACCCAGTACTTC; j_gene: TRBJ2-5; d_gene: TRBD2; v_gene: TRBV28; abundance: -